This T cell receptor (beta chain) was identified in a study of cytomegalovirus exposure and HLA in healthy donors. General study results and limits: Information on immune exposure was restricted to one variable (CMV serostatus).

At the time of sampling, donors were nominally healthy, though unrecorded immune exposures were likely. The CDR3 spans 13 residues. Trimming stripped 2 bases from V and 0 bases from J, with 5 bases between. Germline V gene sequence: CDR1 SGHRS, CDR2 YFSETQ. This clone was counted between two and nine times. Its cognate antigen is unknown. Other DNA sequences of this sample code for an identical CDR3. The PCR had 60 Vbeta and 13 Jbeta primers. Repertoires were generated with immunoSEQ multiplex PCR, while TCRdb's copy carries only in-frame clones and drops some. Of fewer than 200,000 clones listed, approximately 82% are singletons.

The clonotype was recovered from a male donor in good health and CMV-seronegative. The V and J genes are TRBV5-1 and TRBJ1-1; D unclear. The sample comprised PBMCs. DNA of the CDR3: TGCGCCAGCAGCTTCAGCGTGAACACTGAAGCTTTCTTT. Residues: CASSFSVNTEAFF.